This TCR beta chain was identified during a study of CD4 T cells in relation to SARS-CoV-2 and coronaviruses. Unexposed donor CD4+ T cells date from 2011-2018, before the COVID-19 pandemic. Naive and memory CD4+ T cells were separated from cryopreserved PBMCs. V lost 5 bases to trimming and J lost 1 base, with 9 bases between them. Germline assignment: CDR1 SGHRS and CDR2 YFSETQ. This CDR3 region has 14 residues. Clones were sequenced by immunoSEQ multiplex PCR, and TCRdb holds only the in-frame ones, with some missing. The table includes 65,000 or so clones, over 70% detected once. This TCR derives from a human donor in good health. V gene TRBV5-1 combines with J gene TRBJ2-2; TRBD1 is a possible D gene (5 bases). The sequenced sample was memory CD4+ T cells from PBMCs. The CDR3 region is CASSTGGNTGELFF. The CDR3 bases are TGCGCCAGCAGTACAGGTGGGAACACCGGGGAGCTGTTTTTT. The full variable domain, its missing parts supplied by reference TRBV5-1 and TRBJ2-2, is KAGVTQTPRYLIKTRGQQVTLSCSPISGHRSVSWYQQTPGQGLQFLFEYFSETQRNKGNFPGRFSGRQFSNSRSEMNVSTLELGDSALYLCASSTGGNTGELFFGEGSRLTVL.